The subject of this entry is one TCR beta chain. The antigen is unknown. The data were produced by immunoSEQ multiplex PCR, yet TCRdb's version contains in-frame clones alone and is incomplete. Counted here are 200,000 to 250,000 clones, around 88% occurring once; the ten biggest clones make up just under 3%. This sample was taken from a study of cytomegalovirus exposure and HLA in healthy donors. CDR3 size: 15 residues. J was trimmed by 6 bases and V by 2 bases; bases with no gene match: 7. Germline V gives CDR1 MNHEY, CDR2 SVGAGI. Findings of the study overall: For cytomegalovirus status, the classifier reportedly gave diagnoses with high specificity and sensitivity. Most TCRs appeared rarely, but some public TCRs recurred in many donors. TCR beta chains numbering under 200 were designated cytomegalovirus-associated.

The chain links TRBV6-5 to TRBJ2-1; TRBD2 matches 7 bases. The specimen sequenced was PBMCs. The sequence derives from a woman aged 18-29 years in good health and CMV-seronegative. The CDR3 loop reads CASSYRLAAPNEQFF. The CDR3 nucleotides read TGTGCCAGCAGTTACCGGCTAGCGGCCCCCAATGAGCAGTTCTTC.